The rows below give T cell receptor beta chains drawn from one sample of a study of post-analysis software for immune sequencing data. TCRdb redid the calling of the PCR reads with MiXCR, one entry per CDR3 protein. The sample contains over 700,000 distinct CDR3 sequences, about 27% of which appear only once. The specimen was blood. Source of these receptors: a girl aged 10 to 17 with multiple sclerosis. Both conserved end residues are trimmed from each CDR3. Each record gives: clone size, J gene, V gene, CDR3 protein. Some rows have no size entry. The others give once, few or many, or a class for an expanded clone.

few | TRBJ2-3 | TRBV4-1 | ASSQGAIDTQY
few | TRBJ1-2 | TRBV14 | ASRPSVRTTHGYT
- | TRBJ1-4 | TRBV28 | ASSFPPHEKLF
few | TRBJ1-4 | TRBV12-3/TRBV12-4 | ASSLDTSNEKLF
- | TRBJ2-5 | TRBV9 | ASSVMPSGQETQY
- | TRBJ2-7 | TRBV3-1 | ASSQEPGYEQY
- | TRBJ2-3 | TRBV28 | ASSPGTSVTDTQY
few | TRBJ1-1 | TRBV4-1 | ASSQDFRPEAF
few | TRBJ2-5 | TRBV6-5 | ASREKGQGRETQY
- | TRBJ2-1 | TRBV12-3/TRBV12-4 | ASRQVSSNEQF
- | TRBJ1-6 | TRBV7-2 | ASSPRGYNSPLH
many | TRBJ2-1 | TRBV10-3 | AISMRGLAGANEQF
few | TRBJ2-1 | TRBV5-1 | ASSLDGGGSYNEQF
- | TRBJ1-2 | TRBV6-2/TRBV6-3 | ASSYGVYGGASYGYT
- | TRBJ2-3 | TRBV14 | ASSQDRALLAGVTDTQY
- | TRBJ2-6 | TRBV4-2 | ASSQDEGWGANVLA
- | TRBJ2-4 | TRBV21-1 | ASSNTREGLGKNIQY
- | TRBJ2-7 | TRBV6-2/TRBV6-3 | ASSYGSGGSGSLYEQY
- | TRBJ1-2 | TRBV2 | AVPGTSSRNYGYT
few | TRBJ2-1 | TRBV20-1 | SARAYGLAGYNEQF
few | TRBJ2-1 | TRBV6-6 | ASSTDSAWNEQF
few | TRBJ2-7 | TRBV24-1 | ATSTPQPPYEQY
- | TRBJ1-6 | TRBV7-9 | ASSARGDVRH
- | TRBJ2-3 | TRBV5-6 | ASRSTDSYTDTQY
few | TRBJ2-5 | TRBV11-3 | ASSSGVAGLPPETQY
- | TRBJ2-7 | TRBV24-1 | ATSDYRAGAGYEQY
- | TRBJ2-1 | TRBV20-1 | SAAQGIEQF
few | TRBJ1-2 | TRBV28 | ASSFVSSNYGYT
few | TRBJ1-2 | TRBV5-1 | ASSLAVYEGVNYGYT
- | TRBJ2-1 | TRBV21-1 | ASSKDRLAARF
- | TRBJ1-1 | TRBV7-2 | ASSLVSWGMNTEAF
few | TRBJ2-4 | TRBV5-1 | ASSLGQGADVAKNIQY
- | TRBJ1-2 | TRBV5-1 | ASSLQGSSNYGYT
- | TRBJ2-2 | TRBV3-1 | ASSQGLGNTGELF
few | TRBJ1-4 | TRBV20-1 | SARVSTNEKLF